This T cell receptor beta chain was observed in a study of beta chain features in type 1 diabetes. On the study more broadly: Regarding age, gender and cell yields, patients proved similar to healthy donors.

CDR1 and CDR2 from the germline V gene are SGHNT and YYREEE (reference sequence). V lost 4 bases to trimming and J lost 4 bases; unmatched junction nucleotides: 7. This CDR3 contains 15 residues. The table lists this clone with a few counts. Its specificity is unknown. Study-level points and caveats: In all four CD4+ subsets, TCRB CDR3 length was significantly, moderately reduced in type 1 diabetes.

Every bit of the isolated RNA underwent reverse transcription, so sequencing read expressed TCRB transcripts. The data were produced by immunoSEQ multiplex PCR, yet TCRdb's version contains in-frame clones alone and is incomplete. The data show around 53,000 clones, with just under 65% seen just once and under 0.35% held by the top ten. This chain links TRBV5-4 with TRBJ2-7; 11 bases are shared with TRBD1. This clonotype was obtained from a woman between 25 and 40 years old with type 1 diabetes. Source material: stem cell memory CD4+ T cells from blood. Here the CDR3 DNA reads TGTGCCAGCAGCCCCGGGACAGGGGGTATTTACGAGCAGTACTTC. It translates to CASSPGTGGIYEQYF.